Listed below are T cell receptor beta chains from one sample, sequenced in a study of T cells in Graves' hyperthyroidism and ophthalmopathy. Via MiXCR, TCRdb re-called the multiplex PCR reads, giving one row per CDR3 protein. This repertoire shows about 420,000 distinct CDR3 sequences, approximately 14% found once; its top ten account for roughly 4.8%. The sequenced material came from blood. The receptors here all came from a woman in her late teens or twenties with Graves' hyperthyroidism. Each CDR3 is given with its conserved first and last residue. The order of the fields is V gene, J gene, clone size, CDR3 length, CDR3 protein. Expanded clones get a size class; other rows say once, few or many, or leave the size out.

TRBV12-3/TRBV12-4	TRBJ1-1	many	17	CASSFGGGRGKNTEAFF
TRBV10-2	TRBJ2-7	many	14	CASRASASSYEQYF
TRBV28	TRBJ1-1	many	14	CASSDTLMNTEAFF
TRBV11-2	TRBJ2-1	.	14	CASSQTGGGDEQFF
TRBV10-3	TRBJ1-3	.	13	CAISVGAGNTIYF
TRBV4-1	TRBJ1-5	few	16	CASSQERVYSNQPQHF
TRBV29-1	TRBJ1-1	many	15	CSVETSRRIYTEAFF
TRBV2	TRBJ1-5	many	13	CASSVQGNQPQHF
TRBV7-9	TRBJ2-1	many	15	CASSPGLAGRNEQFF
TRBV7-3	TRBJ2-2	.	18	CASSSRASGRSSTGELFF
TRBV29-1	TRBJ1-2	many	14	CSVEMRGGRYGYTF
TRBV6-1	TRBJ2-3	many	12	CASSEVVDTQYF
TRBV25-1	TRBJ1-5	.	14	CASSDSISHQPQHF
TRBV7-2	TRBJ1-2	once	17	CASSLGPDGVANYGYTF
TRBV5-1	TRBJ2-1	few	16	CASSLEVLAGVNEQFF
TRBV6-2/TRBV6-3	TRBJ2-3	few	16	CASSLTPFSSTDTQYF
TRBV27	TRBJ2-2	.	15	CASSFGGLATGELFF
TRBV18	TRBJ2-1	many	15	CASSRRTSGSDEQFF
TRBV5-1	TRBJ1-4	.	17	CASSSGRKQGAREKLFF
TRBV5-6	TRBJ2-3	few	16	CASSLVSGGRTDTQYF
TRBV4-1	TRBJ2-5	.	17	CASSRLASGGVQETQYF
TRBV29-1	TRBJ2-7	many	11	CSGGTGGEQYF
TRBV14	TRBJ2-1	.	14	CASRRTSGDNEQFF
TRBV27	TRBJ1-4	.	13	CASSFGGTEKLFF
TRBV6-1	TRBJ1-2	.	15	CASSEALPGLYGYTF
TRBV18	TRBJ1-1	many	14	CASSASRADTEAFF
TRBV28	TRBJ1-2	many	13	CASRPDRVTGYTF
TRBV6-5	TRBJ1-1	many	16	CASSYSDWGMNTEAFF
TRBV6-1	TRBJ1-4	few	14	CASRRLEDGEKLFF
TRBV10-3	TRBJ2-3	.	15	CAINTGTGSTDTQYF
TRBV3-1	TRBJ2-1	many	15	CASSRDLEAYNEQFF
TRBV9	TRBJ2-1	few	16	CASSVDMRAGRNEQFF
TRBV28	TRBJ2-3	few	16	CASSPLGTSQTDTQYF
TRBV28	TRBJ2-5	many	16	CASSLLYGGGQETQYF
TRBV5-6	TRBJ1-1	many	12	CASSLVETKAFF
TRBV20-1	TRBJ2-1	many	16	CSAREGLAGPYNEQFF
TRBV11-2	TRBJ2-7	many	13	CASSWDRGYEQYF
TRBV27	TRBJ2-3	.	13	CASNRASTDTQYF
TRBV28	TRBJ1-2	many	16	CASSLWDRTGKGSYTF
TRBV12-3/TRBV12-4	TRBJ2-3	few	17	CASSLKSGGTGTDTQYF
TRBV12-3/TRBV12-4	TRBJ1-2	many	13	CASKTGANYGYTF
TRBV5-1	TRBJ2-3	many	16	CASSRAGVKGTDTQYF
TRBV28	TRBJ2-7	many	15	CASSQPRDLLYEQYF
TRBV25-1	TRBJ1-1	few	12	CASSEFGQDWLF
TRBV7-2	TRBJ2-7	few	21	CASSPEWSLGTSGLSSYEQYF
TRBV20-1	TRBJ2-1	few	15	CSARDPSGWYNEQFF
TRBV20-1	TRBJ2-3	many	14	CSARLAGVADTQYF
TRBV5-4	TRBJ2-1	few	14	CASGGTSGRNEQFF